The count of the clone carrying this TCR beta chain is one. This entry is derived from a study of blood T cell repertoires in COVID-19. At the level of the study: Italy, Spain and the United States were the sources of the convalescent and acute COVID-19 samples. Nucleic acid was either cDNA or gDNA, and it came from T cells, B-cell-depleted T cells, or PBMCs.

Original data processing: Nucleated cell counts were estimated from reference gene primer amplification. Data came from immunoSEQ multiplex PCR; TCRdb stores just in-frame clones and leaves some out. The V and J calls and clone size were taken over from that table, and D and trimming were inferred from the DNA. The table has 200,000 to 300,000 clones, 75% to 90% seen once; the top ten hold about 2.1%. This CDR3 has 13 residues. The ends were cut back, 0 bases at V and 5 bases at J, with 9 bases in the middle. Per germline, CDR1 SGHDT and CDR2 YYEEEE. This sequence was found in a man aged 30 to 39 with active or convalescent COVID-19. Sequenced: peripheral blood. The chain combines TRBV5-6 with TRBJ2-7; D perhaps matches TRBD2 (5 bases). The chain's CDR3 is CASSLGERDEQYF. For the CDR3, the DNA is TGTGCCAGCAGCTTGGGGGAGAGGGACGAGCAGTACTTC.